The 30 T cell receptor beta chains below come from one sample, sequenced in a study of blood T cell repertoires in COVID-19. The repertoire was sequenced with immunoSEQ multiplex PCR; TCRdb's copy has only in-frame clones and lacks some. The sample has 450,000 or so clones, 90% seen once; the top ten hold approximately 0.55%. Sequencing used PBMCs or T cells enriched from blood (not recorded which). The source of these receptors is a young man who had recovered from COVID-19.

The chain has TRBV18 and TRBJ2-7; perhaps TRBD2 as D (5 bases). The CDR3 runs to 15 residues. Germline V CDR1 and CDR2: KGHSH, LQKENI. The ends were cut back, 0 bases at V and 0 bases at J, with 9 bases in the middle. The CDR3 sequence is CASSPPNGGSYEQYF. CDR3 DNA: TGTGCCAGCTCACCACCTAACGGAGGCTCCTACGAGCAGTACTTC.

The chain employs TRBV29-1 and TRBJ1-2; 8 nucleotides match TRBD1. Germline V gene lookup returns CDR1 SQVTM and CDR2 ANQGSEA. The CDR3 is made up of 12 amino acids. V shed 6 bases and J 2 bases; nucleotides not matched to a gene: 2. The chain's CDR3 is CSVDRGNYGYTF. For the CDR3, the DNA is TGCAGCGTAGACAGGGGCAACTATGGCTACACCTTC.

The sample holds one count of this clone. CDR3 sequence: CASSFGGTGADTQYF. The CDR3 DNA sequence: TGTGCCAGCAGCTTCGGAGGAACCGGCGCAGATACGCAGTATTTT. This chain joins TRBV5-8 and TRBJ2-3; perhaps TRBD2 as D (5 bases). Per the germline V gene, CDR1 is SGHTS and CDR2 is YDEGEE. This CDR3 has 15 amino acids. The germline V and J ends were trimmed by 2 bases and 4 bases, with 14 bases remaining between them. Filled out from reference TRBV5-8 and TRBJ2-3, the complete variable domain reads EAGVTQSPTHLIKTRGQQATLRCSPISGHTSVYWYQQALGLGLQFLLWYDEGEERNRGNFPPRFSGRQFPNYSSELNVNALELEDSALYLCASSFGGTGADTQYFGPGTRLTVL.

The chain carries TRBV28 and TRBJ1-2; 9 nucleotides match TRBD1. Germline V lookup: CDR1 MDHEN, CDR2 SYDVKM. CDR3 size: 14 residues. V was pared by 3 bases and J by 8 bases, with 7 bases of the junction left unmatched. The CDR3 protein is CASSFGTGIVGYTF. The DNA for the CDR3 is TGTGCCAGCAGTTTCGGGACAGGGATAGTCGGCTACACCTTC.

The genes are TRBV6-5 and TRBJ1-4; TRBD1 might be the D (5 bases). The germline gives CDR1 MNHEY, CDR2 SVGAGI. V was shortened by 7 bases and J by 8 bases, with 17 bases between the two germline ends. The CDR3 runs to 14 residues. In nucleotides, the CDR3 is TGTGCCAGCAAACTCTCAGGGTCATGGGAAAAACTGTTTTTT. Translation: CASKLSGSWEKLFF.

Turning to this clone: The junction departs from germline at one end; a sequencing error may be responsible. This chain joins TRBV6-5 and TRBJ1-1; TRBD1 matches at 7 bases. The CDR3 length is 13 residues. The V gene's germline CDR1 is MNHEY and CDR2 SVGAGI. CDR3 sequence (DNA): TGTGCCAGCATTTACAGGGGAAGCACTGAAGCTTTCTTT. This codes for CASIYRGSTEAFF.

The chain combines TRBV18 with TRBJ2-2; D is unresolved. V was clipped by 1 base and J by 0 bases, with 6 bases between them. The CDR3 totals 15 residues. Germline V gene sequence: CDR1 KGHSH, CDR2 LQKENI. CDR3: CASSPRGTNTGELFF. The DNA of the CDR3 is TGTGCCAGCTCACCACGCGGCACGAACACCGGGGAGCTGTTTTTT.

A single count supports this clone. This chain links TRBV12-3 or TRBV12-4 with TRBJ1-1; D unclear. With 1 base removed from V and 4 bases from J, the gap between germline ends came to 7 bases. The CDR3 has 13 amino acids. CDR3 coding DNA: TGTGCCAGCAGTTTAGGCCGGGGCACTGAAGCTTTCTTT. Its protein product is CASSLGRGTEAFF.

V usage is TRBV7-3 and J usage is TRBJ1-1; D is unresolved. Germline values: CDR1 SGHTA, CDR2 FQGTGA. Trimming cost V 3 bases and J 0 bases, with 5 bases left between them. This CDR3 is 13 amino acids long. CDR3 region: CASSLTLNTEAFF. The CDR3 DNA reads as TGTGCCAGCAGCTTGACACTGAACACTGAAGCTTTCTTT.

The rearrangement links TRBV6-5 to TRBJ2-1; possibly TRBD2 for D (6 bases). V lost 8 bases, J lost 10 bases, and 24 bases lay in between. This CDR3 is 15 amino acids long. Germline CDR1 reads MNHEY; CDR2 reads SVGAGI. CDR3: CASALGSSAPREQFF. CDR3 DNA sequence: TGTGCCAGCGCACTCGGTTCTAGCGCCCCCCGGGAGCAGTTCTTC.

This chain uses TRBV2 with TRBJ1-1; tentative D call: TRBD1 (5 bases). The CDR3 length is 14 residues. Germline CDR1 SNHLY, CDR2 FYNNEI. V lost 8 bases to trimming and J lost 8 bases, with 21 bases between them. CDR3 bases: TGTGCCAGCCAACCGGACACCTTATCCTCGGAAGCTTTCTTT. Its protein is CASQPDTLSSEAFF. The full variable domain, in which reference TRBV2 and TRBJ1-1 provide the parts outside the CDR3, is EPEVTQTPSHQVTQMGQEVILRCVPISNHLYFYWYRQILGQKVEFLVSFYNNEISEKSEIFDDQFSVERPDGSNFTLKIRSTKLEDSAMYFCASQPDTLSSEAFFGQGTRLTVV.

The J gene is TRBJ1-5, the V gene TRBV30; 8 nucleotides line up with TRBD1. The CDR3 totals 13 residues. Germline-derived CDR1 and CDR2 are GTSNPN and SVGIG (reference sequence). With V trimmed by 7 bases and J by 2 bases, 4 bases remained unmatched. The CDR3 protein is CASGQGGNQPQHF. DNA for the CDR3: TGTGCCTCCGGACAGGGTGGCAATCAGCCCCAGCATTTT.

This clone has more than one count but fewer than ten. This chain joins TRBV5-4 and TRBJ1-3, with TRBD1 matching over 8 bases. The CDR3 covers 13 residues. Germline lookup yields CDR1 SGHNT and CDR2 YYREEE (reference sequence). The trim removed 3 bases at V and 4 bases at J, leaving 0 bases unmatched. CDR3 loop: CASSWDRGNTIYF. The CDR3 nucleotides are TGTGCCAGCAGCTGGGACAGGGGAAACACCATATATTTT.

The chain joins TRBV7-9 to TRBJ2-7; TRBD2 aligns across 10 bases. V shed 1 base and J 6 bases; nucleotides not matched to a gene: 12. In germline, CDR1 is SEHNR, CDR2 FQNEAQ (reference sequence). The CDR3 is 17 residues long. CDR3 loop: CASSLGTSGIPRGEQYF. The CDR3 DNA follows: TGTGCCAGCAGCTTAGGAACTAGCGGGATCCCTCGGGGCGAGCAGTACTTC.

The V gene is TRBV18, the J gene TRBJ2-2; no firm D call. V shed 0 bases and J shed 6 bases, with 5 bases lying between them. Looked up from germline, CDR1 is KGHSH and CDR2 is LQKENI. CDR3 length: 13 amino acids. The CDR3 here is CASSPPGSGELFF. DNA of the CDR3: TGTGCCAGCTCACCACCGGGCTCCGGGGAGCTGTTTTTT. The whole variable domain, filled in from reference TRBV18 and TRBJ2-2, reads NAGVMQNPRHLVRRRGQEARLRCSPMKGHSHVYWYRQLPEEGLKFMVYLQKENIIDESGMPKERFSAEFPKEGPSILRIQQVVRGDSAAYFCASSPPGSGELFFGEGSRLTVL.

This rearrangement joins TRBV13 to TRBJ1-2, with 7 nucleotides matching TRBD1. Losses at the gene ends were 5 bases for V and 11 bases for J; bases not matched to a gene: 8. The CDR3 consists of 12 residues. Germline V gives CDR1 PRHDT, CDR2 FYEKMQ (reference sequence). CDR3 nucleotides: TGTGCCAGCAGCGACAGGACAGGTTATTACACCTTC. Protein: CASSDRTGYYTF.

The chain couples TRBV5-1 to TRBJ2-3; a weak D match, TRBD2 (5 bases). Germline V gene lookup returns CDR1 SGHRS and CDR2 YFSETQ. This CDR3 spans 14 amino acids. V lost 2 bases, J lost 6 bases, and 13 bases lay in between. CDR3 coding DNA: TGCGCCAGCAGCTTTCCCGGGGAAATGGATACGCAGTATTTT. As protein: CASSFPGEMDTQYF.

This clone was seen a handful of times. V gene TRBV9 combines with J gene TRBJ1-4; possibly TRBD1 for D (5 bases). This CDR3 is built from 14 residues. Germline loops: CDR1 SGDLS, CDR2 YYNGEE. Trimming left V 0 bases short and J 4 bases short, with 7 bases between. CDR3 nucleotides: TGTGCCAGCAGCGTAGAGGGGCGTAATGAAAAACTGTTTTTT. Its translation: CASSVEGRNEKLFF.

The chain joins TRBV3-1 (or the pseudogene TRBV3-2) to TRBJ2-3; 7 bases agree with TRBD2. The length of the CDR3 is 15 residues. Per germline, CDR1 LGHDT and CDR2 YNNKEL (reference sequence). V was pared by 5 bases and J by 6 bases, with 11 bases of the junction left unmatched. Here the CDR3 DNA reads TGTGCCAGCAGCATTACCCCCGGACTAGTCGATACGCAGTATTTT. Residues: CASSITPGLVDTQYF.

This clone was recorded a few times. The genes are TRBV19 and TRBJ2-1, with 8 bases fitting TRBD2. This CDR3 region has 15 residues. Trimming removed 6 bases from V and 6 bases from J; junction bases left unmatched: 10. CDR1 is LNHDA, CDR2 SQIVND, per germline (reference sequence). The DNA for the CDR3 is TGTGCCAGTAGGGTAGTGGCGGGGGGTCGCAATGAGCAGTTCTTC. Its translation is CASRVVAGGRNEQFF. The complete variable domain, with remaining parts taken from reference TRBV19 and TRBJ2-1, reads DGGITQSPKYLFRKEGQNVTLSCEQNLNHDAMYWYRQDPGQGLRLIYYSQIVNDFQKGDIAEGYSVSREKKESFPLTVTSAQKNPTAFYLCASRVVAGGRNEQFFGPGTRLTVL.

The chain links TRBV10-3 to TRBJ1-5; D is unresolved. Per the germline V gene, CDR1 is ENHRY and CDR2 is SYGVKD. V shed 2 bases and J shed 8 bases, with 16 bases lying between them. The CDR3 consists of 15 residues. CDR3 sequence: CAISEVIGLEEPQHF. The CDR3 DNA is TGTGCCATCAGTGAGGTCATCGGACTAGAGGAGCCCCAGCATTTT.

The chain has TRBV5-1 and TRBJ1-1; no firm D call. This CDR3 contains 13 residues. The germline CDR1 and CDR2 sequences are SGHRS and YFSETQ. Deletions cut 7 bases from V and 5 bases from J, with 15 bases between. In DNA, the CDR3 is TGCGCCAGCTCCACGATTTTGGAGACTGAAGCTTTCTTT. It encodes CASSTILETEAFF. The whole variable domain, filled in from reference TRBV5-1 and TRBJ1-1, reads KAGVTQTPRYLIKTRGQQVTLSCSPISGHRSVSWYQQTPGQGLQFLFEYFSETQRNKGNFPGRFSGRQFSNSRSEMNVSTLELGDSALYLCASSTILETEAFFGQGTRLTVV.

The chain has TRBV7-9 and TRBJ1-4; D not resolved. Trimming left V 5 bases short and J 8 bases short, with 18 bases between. CDR3 length: 15 amino acids. Looked up from germline, CDR1 is SEHNR and CDR2 is FQNEAQ (reference sequence). The CDR3 loop is CASSPQTQAREKLFF. The CDR3 DNA reads TGTGCCAGCAGCCCTCAGACCCAGGCCAGGGAAAAACTGTTTTTT.

This chain links TRBV28 with TRBJ1-1; TRBD1 aligns across 7 bases. V was pared by 2 bases and J by 4 bases, with 7 bases of the junction left unmatched. Germline CDR1 and CDR2: MDHEN and SYDVKM. The CDR3 length is 15 residues. The CDR3 sequence is CASSLNQGDGTEAFF. Written as DNA, the CDR3 is TGTGCCAGCAGTTTAAATCAGGGGGATGGCACTGAAGCTTTCTTT.

The chain joins TRBV18 to TRBJ1-4; D call uncertain. Germline V gene data show CDR1 as KGHSH and CDR2 as LQKENI. The CDR3 is 15 residues long. V dropped 4 bases and J dropped 5 bases, with 14 bases sitting between them. CDR3 sequence (DNA): TGTGCCAGCTCACTGAGTGCCAGGTCAAATGAAAAACTGTTTTTT. Its protein product is CASSLSARSNEKLFF.

The V call is TRBV7-6, the J call TRBJ1-6; 7 bases are a match to TRBD1. The germline CDR1 and CDR2 sequences are SGHVS and FNYEAQ. The CDR3 sequence is 15 residues long. The V segment lost 0 bases and the J segment 7 bases; nucleotides outside the gene matches: 3. As DNA, the CDR3 is TGTGCCAGCAGCTTAGCCGACAGGGCGAATTCACCCCTCCACTTT. Its protein product is CASSLADRANSPLHF.

The chain recombines TRBV5-1 with TRBJ1-1, with 8 bases lining up with TRBD1. The V segment lost 4 bases and the J segment 0 bases; nucleotides outside the gene matches: 5. From germline, CDR1 is SGHRS and CDR2 YFSETQ. CDR3 size: 15 residues. Written as DNA, the CDR3 is TGCGCCAGCAGCGGCGGACAGGGTTTGAACACTGAAGCTTTCTTT. Amino acids: CASSGGQGLNTEAFF.

The rearrangement uses TRBV2 and TRBJ1-6; the match to TRBD1 covers 10 bases. The CDR3 is made up of 17 amino acids. V dropped 0 bases and J dropped 9; count of bases not matched to a gene: 8. Germline loops: CDR1 SNHLY, CDR2 FYNNEI. This CDR3 is CASSEAETGGFGSPLHF. Here the CDR3 DNA reads TGTGCCAGCAGTGAAGCAGAGACAGGGGGCTTTGGTTCACCCCTCCACTTT.

The chain employs TRBV30 and TRBJ1-5; D unresolved. This CDR3 comprises 14 residues. From germline, CDR1 is GTSNPN and CDR2 SVGIG (reference sequence). The germline V and J ends were trimmed by 5 bases and 4 bases, with 15 bases remaining between them. In nucleotides, the CDR3 is TGTGCCTGGGGGCACGGGGTCCGGAATCAGCCCCAGCATTTT. Amino acid sequence: CAWGHGVRNQPQHF. The complete variable domain, with remaining parts taken from reference TRBV30 and TRBJ1-5, reads SQTIHQWPATLVQPVGSPLSLECTVEGTSNPNLYWYRQAAGRGLQLLFYSVGIGQISSEVPQNLSASRPQDRQFILSSKKLLLSDSGFYLCAWGHGVRNQPQHFGDGTRLSIL.

CDR3 sequence: CASTPSRGDNYGYTF. The CDR3 coding sequence is TGTGCCAGCACACCCTCGAGAGGAGATAACTATGGCTACACCTTC. The rearrangement joins TRBV27 to TRBJ1-2; no clear D. The germline CDR1 and CDR2 sequences are MNHEY and SMNVEV (reference sequence). The length of the CDR3 is 15 residues. The ends were cut back, 7 bases at V and 1 base at J, with 16 bases in the middle.